These 10 T cell receptor beta chains share one sample of origin, sequenced in a study of cytomegalovirus exposure and HLA in healthy donors. Researchers ran the PCR with 60 Vbeta and 13 Jbeta primers. Profiled with immunoSEQ multiplex PCR; TCRdb holds only in-frame clones, not every one. Of 90,000 to 110,000 clones in the sample, about four fifths were seen once. Sequenced input: PBMCs. The receptors come from a young man in good health and CMV-seronegative.

The V gene is TRBV28, the J gene TRBJ1-1; D is undetermined. The CDR3 loop spans 12 amino acids. Trimming stripped 6 bases from V and 2 bases from J, with 7 bases between. Per germline, CDR1 MDHEN and CDR2 SYDVKM. The CDR3 region has the DNA TGTGCCAGCAGCCAACTAAACACTGAAGCTTTCTTT. Amino acid sequence: CASSQLNTEAFF.

This chain connects TRBV29-1 to TRBJ1-1; D gene uncertain. Germline V gene lookup returns CDR1 SQVTM and CDR2 ANQGSEA. Trimming stripped 2 bases from V and 5 bases from J, with 12 bases between. The length of the CDR3 is 13 residues. The CDR3 loop is CSVESSVGTEAFF. Here the CDR3 DNA reads TGCAGCGTTGAATCCTCCGTCGGGACTGAAGCTTTCTTT.

V usage is TRBV2 and J usage is TRBJ2-1; TRBD2 matches at 12 bases. This CDR3 region has 15 residues. Germline CDR1 reads SNHLY; CDR2 reads FYNNEI. Losses at the gene ends were 8 bases for V and 4 bases for J; bases not matched to a gene: 6. The CDR3 DNA is TGTGCCAGCTGGGTTGGACTAGCGGGATACAATGAGCAGTTCTTC. Translation: CASWVGLAGYNEQFF.

The chain is built from TRBV7-2 and TRBJ2-1; D perhaps matches TRBD2 (7 bases). CDR3 length equals 15 residues. V lost 1 base and J lost 6, with 13 bases in between. CDR1 SGHTA and CDR2 FQGNSA come from the germline V gene. The CDR3 protein is CASSLVGGRLNEQFF. In DNA, the CDR3 is TGTGCCAGCAGCTTAGTCGGGGGGCGGCTCAATGAGCAGTTCTTC.

The chain joins TRBV6-6 to TRBJ2-1, with D maybe TRBD2 (6 bases). The V end was cut by 2 bases, the J end by 2 bases, with 13 bases between. CDR1 MNHNY and CDR2 SVGAGI come from the germline V gene (reference sequence). The CDR3 spans 16 residues. The DNA for the CDR3 is TGTGCCAGCAGTTACGCGGGAAAAGCTGCCTACAATGAGCAGTTCTTC. This sequence encodes CASSYAGKAAYNEQFF.

The chain uses TRBV11-2 and TRBJ2-3, with a tentative D call TRBD2 (6 bases). This CDR3 contains 14 residues. V was pared by 1 base and J by 1 base, with 6 bases between. CDR1 is SGHAT, CDR2 FQNNGV, per germline. The CDR3 loop reads CASSLAGGTDTQYF. The CDR3 region has the DNA TGTGCCAGCAGCTTAGCGGGAGGCACAGATACGCAGTATTTT.

The chain uses TRBV19 and TRBJ1-1, with TRBD1 identical over 10 bases. This CDR3 is 16 amino acids long. V dropped 7 bases and J dropped 8; count of bases not matched to a gene: 16. CDR1 and CDR2 from the germline V gene are LNHDA and SQIVND (reference sequence). CDR3 loop: CASIRDRGLVSPEAFF. Here the CDR3 DNA reads TGTGCCAGTATTCGGGACAGGGGTTTGGTATCCCCAGAAGCTTTCTTT. The whole variable domain, filled in from reference TRBV19 and TRBJ1-1, reads DGGITQSPKYLFRKEGQNVTLSCEQNLNHDAMYWYRQDPGQGLRLIYYSQIVNDFQKGDIAEGYSVSREKKESFPLTVTSAQKNPTAFYLCASIRDRGLVSPEAFFGQGTRLTVV.

The rearrangement joins TRBV20-1 to TRBJ2-3; D not resolved. V lost 8 bases to trimming and J lost 9 bases, with 9 bases between them. Germline CDR1 DFQATT, CDR2 SNEGSKA (reference sequence). There are 9 residues in the CDR3. The CDR3 is CSPYLTQYF. The CDR3 DNA follows: TGCAGTCCCTATCTGACGCAGTATTTT.

The chain combines TRBV4-3 with TRBJ2-2; D call uncertain. V was trimmed by 0 bases and J by 0 bases, leaving 5 bases between them. Germline CDR1 and CDR2: LGHNA and YSLEER. The CDR3 covers 15 residues. CDR3 coding DNA: TGCGCCAGCAGCCAAGATACAGCGAACACCGGGGAGCTGTTTTTT. Its translation: CASSQDTANTGELFF.

On this clone: Other nucleotide sequences in the sample specify the same CDR3. The chain uses TRBV6-1 and TRBJ1-3; D is possibly TRBD1 (6 bases). Germline CDR1 is MNHNS and CDR2 is SASEGT. This CDR3 has 14 amino acids. V lost 7 bases and J lost 6, with 16 bases in between. The CDR3 DNA follows: TGTGCCAGCAACAGGGATAGGGCGACAAACACCATATATTTT. Its protein product is CASNRDRATNTIYF.